Following are 29 T cell receptor beta chains from one sample sequenced in a study of blood T cells in healthy people across ages. Next came a second PCR, run for about 7 to 12 cycles, which used a sample-barcoded 5' primer along with a J-beta primer mix. TCRdb redid the calling of the 5' RACE reads with MiXCR, one entry per CDR3 protein. The table records about 1.5 million distinct CDR3 sequences, roughly 43% of them present only once. Material: blood. These receptors came from a woman under 30 in good health.

The chain uses TRBV5-1 and TRBJ1-1; tentatively, D is TRBD1 (5 bases). Trimming pared 4 bases from V and 5 bases from J, leaving 21 bases between. The CDR3 is 16 amino acids. Germline CDR1 SGHRS, CDR2 YFSETQ. CDR3 in amino acids: CASSPPAGTGSTEAFF. The CDR3 DNA reads TGCGCCAGCAGCCCTCCAGCTGGTACAGGCTCTACTGAAGCTTTCTTT.

Points on this clonotype: One end of the junction fails to match germline, which may point to a read error. V gene TRBV7-7 combines with J gene TRBJ2-1; tentative D call: TRBD2 (6 bases). The CDR3 contains 15 residues. CDR1 is SSHAT and CDR2 is FNYEAQ in the germline V gene (reference sequence). The CDR3 here is CASSSDSVSGNEQFF. The CDR3 DNA sequence: TGTGCTAGCAGCTCCGATTCCGTTAGCGGCAATGAGCAGTTCTTC.

This chain links TRBV5-1 with TRBJ2-4, with D maybe TRBD2 (6 bases). This CDR3 comprises 20 residues. Germline values: CDR1 SGHRS, CDR2 YFSETQ. Trimming removed 0 bases at V and 0 bases at J, with 22 bases between. CDR3 amino acids: CASSLAGGLPLNLAKNIQYF. For the CDR3, the DNA is TGCGCCAGCAGCTTGGCCGGGGGACTTCCCCTTAACTTAGCCAAAAACATTCAGTACTTC.

The chain links TRBV20-1 to TRBJ2-6; D might be TRBD2 (5 bases). Trimming took off 1 base at V and 3 bases at J, with 10 bases between the two ends. Looked up from germline, CDR1 is DFQATT and CDR2 is SNEGSKA (reference sequence). The length of the CDR3 is 15 residues. The CDR3 here is CSARAFEGGANVLTF. CDR3 DNA sequence: TGCAGTGCTAGAGCGTTTGAGGGTGGGGCCAACGTCCTGACTTTC.

This clonotype has more than one count but fewer than ten. V usage is TRBV7-9 and J usage is TRBJ1-1; D is perhaps TRBD1 (5 bases). Trimming stripped 8 bases from V and 1 base from J, with 14 bases between. CDR1 is SEHNR and CDR2 is FQNEAQ in the germline V gene (reference sequence). The CDR3 is 14 residues long. CDR3 nucleotide sequence: TGTGCCAGCGGCAGGGTAGAGTCGAACACTGAAGCTTTCTTT. Protein: CASGRVESNTEAFF.

J is TRBJ2-5 and V is TRBV24-1; D unclear. V dropped 0 bases and J dropped 11 bases, with 18 bases sitting between them. The CDR3 loop spans 15 amino acids. Per the germline V gene, CDR1 is KGHDR and CDR2 is SFDVKD. CDR3 sequence reads: CATSDLGSALNEQYF. The CDR3 coding sequence is TGTGCCACCAGTGATTTGGGGTCAGCCCTCAATGAGCAGTACTTC.

V is TRBV29-1 and J is TRBJ2-4; D gene ambiguous. The better agreement between TRBJ2-5 and the DNA end casts doubt on the J call. The germline gives CDR1 SQVTM, CDR2 ANQGSEA. CDR3 size: 15 residues. CDR3 sequence: CSVEVDSLWTETQYF. The CDR3 coding sequence is TGCAGCGTTGAGGTCGACTCCCTTTGGACGGAGACCCAGTACTTC.

This clonotype has ten or more counts. V usage is TRBV7-2 and J usage is TRBJ2-4; 8 bases fit TRBD1. The CDR3 spans 17 residues. From germline, CDR1 is SGHTA and CDR2 FQGNSA. The V and J ends lost 0 bases and 5 bases, in that order; junction bases with no gene match: 9. The CDR3 loop is CASSLADLDRVQNIQYF. The CDR3 nucleotides read TGTGCCAGCAGCTTAGCGGATCTGGACAGGGTCCAAAACATTCAGTACTTC.

The V call is TRBV7-9, the J call TRBJ2-1; unclear D gene. Germline assignment: CDR1 SEHNR and CDR2 FQNEAQ (reference sequence). The CDR3 spans 16 residues. Trimming removed 5 bases at V and 2 bases at J, with 16 bases between. CDR3 in DNA: TGTGCCAGCAGCCGACCTACCGTTTCAGCCTACAATGAGCAGTTCTTC. Encoded protein: CASSRPTVSAYNEQFF. The full variable domain, its missing parts supplied by reference TRBV7-9 and TRBJ2-1, is DTGVSQNPRHKITKRGQNVTFRCDPISEHNRLYWYRQTLGQGPEFLTYFQNEAQLEKSRLLSDRFSAERPKGSFSTLEIQRTEQGDSAMYLCASSRPTVSAYNEQFFGPGTRLTVL.

This clonotype has just a few counts. The chain recombines TRBV2 with TRBJ2-2, with D possibly TRBD1 on 5 matching bases. The CDR3 length is 15 residues. The germline V and J ends were trimmed by 8 bases and 4 bases, with 17 bases remaining between them. Looked up from germline, CDR1 is SNHLY and CDR2 is FYNNEI. CDR3 protein: CASGAGSFSTGELFF. CDR3 DNA: TGTGCCAGCGGCGCAGGGTCGTTTTCCACCGGGGAGCTGTTTTTT.

The chain couples TRBV20-1 to TRBJ1-2, with a possible D match to TRBD1 (6 bases). V was shortened by 3 bases and J by 4 bases, with 15 bases between the two germline ends. Germline V gene data show CDR1 as DFQATT and CDR2 as SNEGSKA (reference sequence). This CDR3 has 14 amino acids. The DNA of the CDR3 is TGCAGTGCTAGCCGGGACACCCAACTCTATGGCTACACCTTC. Protein: CSASRDTQLYGYTF.

The chain is built from TRBV6-2 or TRBV6-3 and TRBJ1-1; maybe TRBD1 (5 bases). V lost 2 bases to trimming and J lost 0 bases, with 13 bases between them. Germline V lookup: CDR1 MNHEY, CDR2 SVGEGT. The CDR3 loop spans 16 amino acids. The CDR3 is CASSYGVGTMNTEAFF. CDR3 DNA: TGTGCCAGCAGTTACGGGGTAGGGACCATGAACACTGAAGCTTTCTTT.

For this clonotype: With a much larger clone just one base away, this may be a read error. This chain connects TRBV7-2 to TRBJ2-7; D is undetermined. The CDR3 runs to 14 residues. V lost 2 bases and J lost 5, with 13 bases in between. Germline V gene sequence: CDR1 SGHTA, CDR2 FQGNSA. The CDR3 spells CASSLSWQTDEQYF. The CDR3 DNA reads TGTGCCAGCAGCTTAAGTTGGCAGACCGACGAGCAGTACTTC.

This sequence joins TRBV20-1 and TRBJ2-1, with 8 bases fitting TRBD2. The better agreement between TRBJ2-7 and the DNA end casts doubt on the J call. CDR1 DFQATT and CDR2 SNEGSKA come from the germline V gene (reference sequence). This CDR3 region has 18 residues. CDR3 nucleotide sequence: TGCAGTGCTAGAGATCTTAGATGGGCGGGAGGCCCCTACAATGAGCAGTACTTC. Its translation: CSARDLRWAGGPYNEQYF.

This clonotype has ten or more counts. J is TRBJ2-5 and V is TRBV6-2 or TRBV6-3; 14 bases are shared with TRBD2. Germline V gives CDR1 MNHEY, CDR2 SVGEGT. CDR3 size: 15 residues. V shed 4 bases, J shed 2 bases, and the junction held 0 bases outside the gene matches. CDR3 sequence (DNA): TGTGCCAGCAGTTGGACTAGCGGGGGGCAAGAGACCCAGTACTTC. Translation gives CASSWTSGGQETQYF.

About this clonotype: A read error may be the cause here, since a much bigger clone is one base away. The V and J genes are TRBV2 and TRBJ2-5, with D maybe TRBD1 (5 bases). The CDR3 totals 12 residues. The germline CDR1 and CDR2 sequences are SNHLY and FYNNEI. In DNA form, the CDR3 reads TGTGCGGTGACAGACCCCTACAATGAGCAGTACTTC. It specifies CAVTDPYNEQYF.

This clonotype turned up a few times. The chain has TRBV28 and TRBJ1-4; D is undetermined. The CDR3 consists of 16 residues. Germline assignment: CDR1 MDHEN and CDR2 SYDVKM. V shed 3 bases and J shed 3 bases, with 14 bases lying between them. This chain's CDR3 is CASSFFKDPANEKLFF. CDR3 in DNA: TGTGCCAGCAGTTTCTTCAAGGACCCGGCTAATGAAAAACTGTTTTTT.

This clonotype was seen a few times. This chain links TRBV4-1 with TRBJ2-3; D may be TRBD2 (6 bases). The germline gives CDR1 MGHRA, CDR2 YSYEKL. The CDR3 covers 17 residues. The V gene lost 5 bases and the J gene lost 4 bases, with 22 bases spanning the gap. CDR3 coding DNA: TGCGCCAGCAGCTATTCCTCCGGGTCGCGGGAACCAGATACGCAGTATTTT. Translation gives CASSYSSGSREPDTQYF.

The gene calls are TRBV7-8 and TRBJ1-1; D may be TRBD1 (5 bases). V was pared by 8 bases and J by 3 bases, with 13 bases between. CDR1 SGHVS and CDR2 FQNEAQ come from the germline V gene. The CDR3 runs 13 residues. The CDR3 region has the DNA TGTGCCAGCGGGAGGGGTTCGGACACTGAAGCTTTCTTT. Residues: CASGRGSDTEAFF.

This clonotype has just a few counts. The CDR3 nucleotides read TGTGCCAGCAGTTACGAATTCTCGGGACAGCAAGAGACCCAGTACTTC. Translated, it gives CASSYEFSGQQETQYF. The rearrangement links TRBV6-5 to TRBJ2-5; 7 bases are shared with TRBD1. The J segment lost 2 bases and the V segment lost 2 bases, leaving 8 bases of the junction unmatched. CDR1 and CDR2 (germline): MNHEY, SVGAGI. The CDR3 consists of 16 residues.

A few counts support this clonotype. The chain is built from TRBV27 and TRBJ2-1; 11 bases agree with TRBD2. This CDR3 spans 17 amino acids. Germline values: CDR1 MNHEY, CDR2 SMNVEV (reference sequence). V was pared by 5 bases and J by 7 bases, with 13 bases of the junction left unmatched. CDR3 sequence reads: CASSPLLAGGTNNEQFF. CDR3 DNA: TGTGCCAGCAGTCCCCTTTTAGCGGGAGGGACTAATAATGAGCAGTTCTTC.

This clonotype was observed a handful of times. The chain carries TRBV29-1 and TRBJ2-5; 9 nucleotides agree with TRBD2. The germline gives CDR1 SQVTM, CDR2 ANQGSEA. After removal of 4 bases from V and 11 bases from J, the junction contained 14 bases not matched to a gene. The CDR3 sequence is 14 residues long. The CDR3 coding sequence is TGCAGCGTTGCTCTACTAGCGGGTTGGAATGAGCAGTACTTC. Protein product: CSVALLAGWNEQYF.

This clonotype came up many times. V usage is TRBV20-1 and J usage is TRBJ1-1, with a weak D call TRBD1 (6 bases). Germline CDR1 is DFQATT and CDR2 is SNEGSKA (reference sequence). The CDR3 has 12 residues. V was pared by 7 bases and J by 5 bases, with 14 bases between. CDR3 residues: CSVIRGGTEAFF. The CDR3 nucleotides read TGCAGTGTAATCAGGGGTGGGACTGAAGCTTTCTTT.

The CDR3 protein is CASSRLGQAYQETQYF. In DNA form, the CDR3 reads TGTGCCAGCAGTCGCCTAGGACAGGCGTACCAAGAGACCCAGTACTTC. This sequence joins TRBV6-5 and TRBJ2-5; the match to TRBD1 covers 7 bases. J was trimmed by 0 bases and V by 5 bases; bases with no gene match: 9. This CDR3 contains 16 residues. The germline V gene has CDR1 MNHEY and CDR2 SVGAGI.

This clonotype has only a few counts. The genes are TRBV20-1 and TRBJ2-7, with TRBD2 identical over 11 bases. Germline-derived CDR1 and CDR2 are DFQATT and SNEGSKA (reference sequence). Losses at the gene ends were 5 bases for V and 1 base for J; bases not matched to a gene: 4. This CDR3 comprises 14 residues. The CDR3 protein is CSAPGLAGSYEQYF. The CDR3 region has the DNA TGCAGTGCTCCCGGACTAGCGGGTTCCTACGAGCAGTACTTC.

This clonotype was seen once. This sequence joins TRBV10-3 and TRBJ2-1, with a weak D call TRBD2 (5 bases). The germline V gene encodes CDR1 ENHRY and CDR2 SYGVKD. Trimming pared 6 bases from V and 0 bases from J, leaving 12 bases between. CDR3 length equals 15 residues. The CDR3 spells CAISGRSDSYNEQFF. CDR3 bases: TGTGCCATCAGCGGTCGTAGCGACTCCTACAATGAGCAGTTCTTC.

This clonotype was observed at least ten times. J is TRBJ1-1 and V is TRBV10-1, with D uncertain. V was trimmed by 6 bases and J by 2 bases, leaving 7 bases between them. Germline V lookup: CDR1 WNHNN, CDR2 SYGVQD (reference sequence). This CDR3 is 12 amino acids long. This CDR3 is CASSDPNTEAFF. CDR3 nucleotides: TGCGCCAGCAGCGATCCAAACACTGAAGCTTTCTTT.

The V and J genes are TRBV15 and TRBJ2-1; the match to TRBD2 covers 8 bases. The junction had 2 bases not matched to a gene; V was cut back by 0 bases and J by 4 bases. Germline values: CDR1 LNHNV, CDR2 YYDKDF (reference sequence). The CDR3 covers 15 residues. CDR3 in amino acids: CATSRDLAGYNEQFF. The CDR3 DNA reads as TGTGCCACCAGCAGAGACCTAGCGGGTTACAATGAGCAGTTCTTC.

This clonotype was seen a single time. This chain connects TRBV20-1 to TRBJ2-1, with 11 nucleotides matching TRBD2. This CDR3 is built from 15 residues. V lost 5 bases and J lost 4; bases outside the gene matches: 7. Germline V gives CDR1 DFQATT, CDR2 SNEGSKA (reference sequence). The CDR3 DNA sequence: TGCAGTGCTTCACCGACTAGCGGGACATACAATGAGCAGTTCTTC. Amino acid sequence: CSASPTSGTYNEQFF.